What follows are 23 T cell receptor beta chains derived from one specimen sequenced in a study of T cell responses to AZD1222 COVID-19 vaccine. Here immunoSEQ multiplex PCR was the method, and the copy in TCRdb shows in-frame clones only, minus some. Of nearly 110,000 clones in the sample, roughly 90% were seen once. Sequences were derived from peripheral blood, sampled on day 0 of AZD1222 vaccination. These receptors all stem from an adult in good health.

About this clone itself: Other DNA sequences in the sample encode the same CDR3. The chain combines TRBV2 with TRBJ1-5; 8 nucleotides match TRBD1. The CDR3 is 14 residues long. With V trimmed by 6 bases and J by 5 bases, 6 bases remained unmatched. Germline V gene lookup returns CDR1 SNHLY and CDR2 FYNNEI. CDR3: CASSPGQGHQPQHF. CDR3 DNA sequence: TGTGCCAGCAGCCCTGGACAGGGCCATCAGCCCCAGCATTTT.

The rearrangement uses TRBV3-1 (or the pseudogene TRBV3-2) and TRBJ1-3; D uncertain. The V end lost 0 bases, the J end lost 0 bases, and 18 bases lay between the germline ends. Germline V CDR1 and CDR2: LGHDT, YNNKEL (reference sequence). The CDR3 extends over 19 amino acids. The DNA for the CDR3 is TGTGCCAGCAGCCAAGATCGAGTCCCCATGGCACACTCTGGAAACACCATATATTTT. Translated, it gives CASSQDRVPMAHSGNTIYF.

This clone is a singleton in its sample. This rearrangement joins TRBV25-1 to TRBJ2-2; D is possibly TRBD1 or TRBD2 (7 bases each). Germline V gives CDR1 MGHDK, CDR2 SYGVNS. V was shortened by 5 bases and J by 4 bases, with 17 bases between the two germline ends. The CDR3 consists of 16 residues. CDR3 region: CASSQGGGPGTGELFF. The CDR3 DNA follows: TGTGCCAGCAGTCAGGGGGGGGGTCCCGGCACCGGGGAGCTGTTTTTT.

The rearrangement uses TRBV11-3 and TRBJ2-7; 11 bases fit TRBD2. CDR3 length: 15 residues. Germline trimming cut 0 bases from V and 9 bases from J; bases unmatched to any gene: 7. Germline CDR1 and CDR2: SGHNT and YENEEA. CDR3 residues: CASSLDRVAGGVQYF. CDR3 DNA: TGTGCCAGCAGCTTAGATCGGGTAGCGGGAGGGGTGCAGTACTTC.

The rearrangement uses TRBV27 and TRBJ2-2; TRBD1 aligns across 7 bases. Germline lookup yields CDR1 MNHEY and CDR2 SMNVEV (reference sequence). This CDR3 contains 14 residues. Unmatched junction bases numbered 8, after V lost 7 bases and J lost 6 bases. CDR3 DNA: TGTGCCAGCAAAATACAGGGGAAGGCCGGGGAGCTGTTTTTT. It yields the protein CASKIQGKAGELFF.

The chain has TRBV28 and TRBJ2-7; TRBD2 matches 8 bases. Looked up from germline, CDR1 is MDHEN and CDR2 is SYDVKM. The CDR3 contains 13 residues. J lost 0 bases, V lost 9 bases, and 4 bases had no gene match. Here the CDR3 reads CASATSGSYEQYF. CDR3 nucleotides: TGTGCCAGTGCTACTAGCGGCTCCTACGAGCAGTACTTC. Complete variable domain (other parts from reference TRBV28 and TRBJ2-7): DVKVTQSSRYLVKRTGEKVFLECVQDMDHENMFWYRQDPGLGLRLIYFSYDVKMKEKGDIPEGYSVSREKKERFSLILESASTNQTSMYLCASATSGSYEQYFGPGTRLTVT.

The V gene is TRBV29-1, the J gene TRBJ1-5, with D uncertain. The CDR3 spans 13 residues. Germline CDR1 SQVTM, CDR2 ANQGSEA. V lost 4 bases and J 7 bases, leaving 14 bases between the germline ends. The CDR3 region has the DNA TGCAGCGTTGGTGTTGGTCTTGGGCAGCCCCAGCATTTT. This sequence encodes CSVGVGLGQPQHF.

The rearrangement joins TRBV24-1 to TRBJ1-2, with 8 bases fitting TRBD1. The germline CDR1 and CDR2 sequences are KGHDR and SFDVKD. The CDR3 sequence is 16 residues long. V was pared by 2 bases and J by 7 bases, with 11 bases of the junction left unmatched. The CDR3 sequence is CATSDSTTGEEGGYTF. The DNA of the CDR3 is TGTGCCACCAGTGATTCAACGACAGGGGAAGAGGGTGGCTACACCTTC.

This sequence joins TRBV6-5 and TRBJ1-2, with TRBD1 as a possible D gene (5 bases). Germline CDR1 reads MNHEY; CDR2 reads SVGAGI. The V end was cut by 4 bases, the J end by 5 bases, with 17 bases between. The CDR3 loop spans 15 amino acids. CDR3 residues: CASSSLRGVVYGYTF. The CDR3 nucleotides read TGTGCCAGCAGTTCCCTTAGGGGTGTTGTATATGGCTACACCTTC.

A note on this clone: Other DNA sequences in this sample translate to the same CDR3. This chain connects TRBV12-3 or TRBV12-4 to TRBJ1-1; D is perhaps TRBD1 (6 bases). The CDR3 runs to 12 residues. With 3 bases removed from V and 5 bases from J, the gap between germline ends came to 7 bases. CDR3 protein: CASSFQGTEAFF. The CDR3 coding sequence is TGTGCCAGCAGTTTCCAGGGGACTGAAGCTTTCTTT.

The chain joins TRBV5-6 to TRBJ1-3; D perhaps matches TRBD1 (6 bases). This CDR3 has 17 amino acids. Germline V gene sequence: CDR1 SGHDT, CDR2 YYEEEE. The V end was cut by 4 bases, the J end by 0 bases, with 17 bases between. The CDR3 DNA sequence: TGTGCCAGCAGCAAAATGACAGGCGCGGGCTCTGGAAACACCATATATTTT. Translating it yields CASSKMTGAGSGNTIYF.

The CDR3 reads CASRRRDRADHEQYF. Written as DNA, the CDR3 is TGTGCCAGCAGGCGAAGGGACAGGGCGGACCACGAGCAGTACTTC. The chain couples TRBV6-5 to TRBJ2-7; 9 nucleotides agree with TRBD1. CDR1 and CDR2 (germline): MNHEY, SVGAGI. The CDR3 covers 15 residues. The V gene end was trimmed by 6 bases and the J gene end by 5 bases; junction bases not matched to a gene: 11.

The chain combines TRBV14 with TRBJ2-7; perhaps TRBD2 as D (5 bases). Per the germline V gene, CDR1 is SGHDN and CDR2 is FVKESK. This CDR3 has 17 amino acids. Trimming took off 1 base at V and 6 bases at J, with 22 bases between the two ends. As DNA, the CDR3 is TGTGCCAGCAGCCAAGTTGGTCGGGCGGGTCTAATGGGCGAGCAGTACTTC. Amino acid sequence: CASSQVGRAGLMGEQYF.

This chain connects TRBV6-2 or TRBV6-3 to TRBJ1-5; 7 nucleotides agree with TRBD1. V shed 6 bases and J 4 bases; nucleotides not matched to a gene: 6. This CDR3 is 14 amino acids long. Germline V gives CDR1 MNHEY, CDR2 SVGEGT. CDR3 sequence reads: CASSRGQLNQPQHF. The CDR3 region has the DNA TGTGCCAGCAGCCGGGGACAGTTAAATCAGCCCCAGCATTTT.

J is TRBJ1-5 and V is TRBV28; TRBD1 matches 9 bases. J lost 6 bases, V lost 8 bases, and 2 bases had no gene match. CDR1 is MDHEN, CDR2 SYDVKM, per germline. The CDR3 loop spans 12 amino acids. The CDR3 here is CASRTGVQPQHF. The CDR3 DNA reads as TGTGCCAGCCGGACAGGGGTTCAGCCCCAGCATTTT.

The J gene is TRBJ1-2, the V gene TRBV9; D might be TRBD1 (5 bases). V lost 4 bases and J lost 2, with 15 bases in between. This CDR3 spans 15 amino acids. Per germline, CDR1 SGDLS and CDR2 YYNGEE. The CDR3 DNA is TGTGCCAGCAGCCCGATTTCCGGGACCAACTATGGCTACACCTTC. Its translation is CASSPISGTNYGYTF.

The CDR3 nucleotides are TGCGCCAGGACCCCCCCACCCCGGGACAGGGTCGACGAGCAGTACTTC. Amino acid sequence: CARTPPPRDRVDEQYF. The chain recombines TRBV10-1 with TRBJ2-7; 9 bases map to TRBD1. The length of the CDR3 is 16 residues. V was pared by 9 bases and J by 5 bases, with 17 bases of the junction left unmatched. Germline CDR1 and CDR2: WNHNN and SYGVQD (reference sequence).

This clone has a single count. CDR3 protein: CAISESRGRTSQETQYF. The CDR3 DNA is TGTGCCATCAGTGAGTCGAGAGGGAGAACTAGTCAAGAGACCCAGTACTTC. The chain uses TRBV10-3 and TRBJ2-5; D is possibly TRBD2 (5 bases). Germline V CDR1 and CDR2: ENHRY, SYGVKD. V lost 0 bases and J lost 2, with 16 bases in between. The CDR3 has 17 residues.

The chain recombines TRBV5-1 with TRBJ1-6; D is uncertain. Trimming stripped 1 base from V and 7 bases from J, with 18 bases between. The CDR3 sequence is 17 residues long. CDR1 and CDR2 (germline): SGHRS, YFSETQ. The CDR3 loop is CASSLYMREASNSPLHF. CDR3 bases: TGCGCCAGCAGCTTGTATATGCGGGAGGCTTCGAATTCACCCCTCCACTTT.

This chain links TRBV19 with TRBJ2-5, with 14 bases aligning to TRBD2. The V segment lost 5 bases and the J segment 2 bases; nucleotides outside the gene matches: 1. The CDR3 is 15 amino acids. CDR1 is LNHDA and CDR2 is SQIVND in the germline V gene (reference sequence). The CDR3 protein is CASSGLAGGQETQYF. The CDR3, as DNA: TGTGCCAGTAGTGGACTAGCGGGAGGTCAAGAGACCCAGTACTTC.

The genes are TRBV19 and TRBJ1-2; D possibly corresponds to TRBD1 (5 bases). CDR1 and CDR2 from the germline V gene are LNHDA and SQIVND (reference sequence). The CDR3 is 13 amino acids. V was shortened by 2 bases and J by 4 bases, with 8 bases between the two germline ends. The chain's CDR3 is CASSIWGPYGYTF. For the CDR3, the DNA is TGTGCCAGTAGTATATGGGGACCCTATGGCTACACCTTC.

The gene calls are TRBV7-3 and TRBJ2-5; D remains ambiguous. Trimming removed 0 bases at V and 3 bases at J, with 5 bases between. There are 13 residues in the CDR3. The germline V gene encodes CDR1 SGHTA and CDR2 FQGTGA. DNA of the CDR3: TGTGCCAGCAGCTTAACCTTGGAAGAGACCCAGTACTTC. This sequence encodes CASSLTLEETQYF.

The J gene is TRBJ1-1, the V gene TRBV29-1; D is possibly TRBD1 (5 bases). Germline V gene data show CDR1 as SQVTM and CDR2 as ANQGSEA. The CDR3 runs to 13 residues. V lost 6 bases to trimming and J lost 0 bases, with 11 bases between them. CDR3 bases: TGCAGCGTCTCCAGGGCTATGAACACTGAAGCTTTCTTT. Translated, it gives CSVSRAMNTEAFF. The full variable domain, with the rest looked up from reference TRBV29-1 and TRBJ1-1, is SAVISQKPSRDICQRGTSLTIQCQVDSQVTMMFWYRQQPGQSLTLIATANQGSEATYESGFVIDKFPISRPNLTFSTLTVSNMSPEDSSIYLCSVSRAMNTEAFFGQGTRLTVV.